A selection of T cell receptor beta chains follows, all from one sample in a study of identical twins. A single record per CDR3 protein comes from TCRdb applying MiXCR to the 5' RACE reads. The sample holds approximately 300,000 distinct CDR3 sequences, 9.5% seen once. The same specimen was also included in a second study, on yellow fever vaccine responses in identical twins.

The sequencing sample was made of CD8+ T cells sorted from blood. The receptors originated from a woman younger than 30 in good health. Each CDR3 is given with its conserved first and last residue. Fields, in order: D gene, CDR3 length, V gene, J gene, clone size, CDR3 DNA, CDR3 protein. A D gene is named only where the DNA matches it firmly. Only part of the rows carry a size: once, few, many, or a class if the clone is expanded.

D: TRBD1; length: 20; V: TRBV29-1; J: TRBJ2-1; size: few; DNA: TGCAGCGTTGAAGTTTATTTACAGGGGCGAACGTCGACAGATTCTGATGAGCAGTTCTTC; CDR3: CSVEVYLQGRTSTDSDEQFF
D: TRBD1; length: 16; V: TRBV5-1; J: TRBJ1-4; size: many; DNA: TGCGCCAGCAGCTTGGACGAGACAGGGATGGATGAAAAACTGTTTTTT; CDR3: CASSLDETGMDEKLFF
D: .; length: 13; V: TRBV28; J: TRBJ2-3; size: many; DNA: TGTGCCAGCAGTTTAGTTACCTTTGATACGCAGTATTTT; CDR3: CASSLVTFDTQYF
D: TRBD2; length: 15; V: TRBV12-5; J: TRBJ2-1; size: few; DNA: TGTGCTAGTGGCAACGCGACTAGCGGCTACAATGAGCAGTTCTTC; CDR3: CASGNATSGYNEQFF
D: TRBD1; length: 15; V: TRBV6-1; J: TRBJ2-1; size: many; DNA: TGTGCCAGCTGCGCAGGGGGTAGCAAGTACGGTGAGCAGTTCTTC; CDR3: CASCAGGSKYGEQFF
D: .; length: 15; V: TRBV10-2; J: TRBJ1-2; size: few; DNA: TGCGCCAGCAGTGAGTCTATGACAGCGGCCGGCGGCTACACCTTC; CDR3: CASSESMTAAGGYTF
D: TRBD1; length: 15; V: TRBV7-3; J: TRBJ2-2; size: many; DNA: TGTGCCAGCAGTCACGGGACAGGTTACACCGGGGAGCTGTTTTTT; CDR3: CASSHGTGYTGELFF
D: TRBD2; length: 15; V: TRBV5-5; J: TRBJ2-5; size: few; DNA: TGTGCCAGCAGCCCAGGACTAGCAGTATACGGGACCCAGTACTTC; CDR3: CASSPGLAVYGTQYF
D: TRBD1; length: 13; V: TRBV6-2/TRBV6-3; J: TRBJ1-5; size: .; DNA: TGTGCCAGCAGTCCGCAGGGGGCCCAGCCCCAGCATTTT; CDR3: CASSPQGAQPQHF
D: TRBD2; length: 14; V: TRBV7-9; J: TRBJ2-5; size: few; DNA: TGTGCCAGCAGCTCACCTCGGGGGGAAGAGACCCAGTACTTC; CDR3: CASSSPRGEETQYF
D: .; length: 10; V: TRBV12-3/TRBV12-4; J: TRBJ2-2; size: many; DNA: TGTGCCAGCAGTAACGGGGAGCTGTTTTTT; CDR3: CASSNGELFF
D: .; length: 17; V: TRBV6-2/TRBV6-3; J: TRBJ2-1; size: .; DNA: TGTGCCAGCAGTCCCGACAGGATACAGTCCTTTTACAATGAGCAGTTCTTC; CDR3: CASSPDRIQSFYNEQFF
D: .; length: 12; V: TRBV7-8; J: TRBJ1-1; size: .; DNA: TGTGCCAGCAGCGGCCCGAATCCTGAAGCTTTCTTT; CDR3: CASSGPNPEAFF
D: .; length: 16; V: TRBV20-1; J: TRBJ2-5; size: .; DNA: TGCAGTGCTAGAGACGGTGTGAGGGACATACAAGAGACCCAGTACTTC; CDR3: CSARDGVRDIQETQYF
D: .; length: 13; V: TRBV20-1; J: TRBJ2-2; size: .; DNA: TGCAGTGCCCTGCGGGGGAACACCGGGGAGCTGTTTTTT; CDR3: CSALRGNTGELFF
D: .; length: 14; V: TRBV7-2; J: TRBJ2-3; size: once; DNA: TGTGCCAGCAGCTTAGTTACCCACACAGATACGCAGTATTTT; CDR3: CASSLVTHTDTQYF
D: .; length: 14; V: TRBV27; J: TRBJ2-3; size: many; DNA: TGTGCCAGCAGCTCCGGGGTGGTCACAGATACGCAGTATTTT; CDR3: CASSSGVVTDTQYF